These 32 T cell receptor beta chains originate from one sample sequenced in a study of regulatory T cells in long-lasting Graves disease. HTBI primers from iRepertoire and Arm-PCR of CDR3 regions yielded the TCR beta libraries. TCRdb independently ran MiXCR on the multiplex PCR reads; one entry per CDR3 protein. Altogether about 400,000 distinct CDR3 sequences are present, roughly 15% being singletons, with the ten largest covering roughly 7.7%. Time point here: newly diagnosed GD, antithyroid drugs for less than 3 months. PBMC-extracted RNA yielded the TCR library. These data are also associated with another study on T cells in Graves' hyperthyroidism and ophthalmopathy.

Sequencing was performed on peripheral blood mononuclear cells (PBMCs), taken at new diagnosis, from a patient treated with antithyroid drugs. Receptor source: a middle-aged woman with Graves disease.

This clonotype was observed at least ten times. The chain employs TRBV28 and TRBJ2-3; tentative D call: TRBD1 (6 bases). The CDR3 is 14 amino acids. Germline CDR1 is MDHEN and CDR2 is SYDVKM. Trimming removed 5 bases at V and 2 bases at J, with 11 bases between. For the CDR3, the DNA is TGTGCCAGCAGTCCAACAGGGTACACAGATACGCAGTATTTT. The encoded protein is CASSPTGYTDTQYF.

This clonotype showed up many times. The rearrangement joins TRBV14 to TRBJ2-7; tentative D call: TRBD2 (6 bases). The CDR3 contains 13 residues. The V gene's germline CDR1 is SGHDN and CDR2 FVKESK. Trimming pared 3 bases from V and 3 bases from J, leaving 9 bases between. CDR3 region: CASSHGLHYEQYF. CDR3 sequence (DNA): TGTGCCAGCAGCCACGGACTACACTACGAGCAGTACTTC.

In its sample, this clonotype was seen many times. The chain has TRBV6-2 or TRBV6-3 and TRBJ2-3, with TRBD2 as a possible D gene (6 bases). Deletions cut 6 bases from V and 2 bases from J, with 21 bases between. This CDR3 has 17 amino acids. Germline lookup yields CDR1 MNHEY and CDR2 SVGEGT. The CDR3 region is CASSPGAAPGATDTQYF. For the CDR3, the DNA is TGTGCCAGCAGCCCCGGGGCAGCCCCGGGAGCCACAGATACGCAGTATTTT.

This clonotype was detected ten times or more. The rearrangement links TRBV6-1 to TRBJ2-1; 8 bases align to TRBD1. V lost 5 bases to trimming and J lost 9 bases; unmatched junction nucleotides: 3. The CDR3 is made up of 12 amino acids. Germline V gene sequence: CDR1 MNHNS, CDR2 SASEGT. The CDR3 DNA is TGTGCCAGCAGTCAGGGGGCGACTGAGCAGTTCTTC. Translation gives CASSQGATEQFF.

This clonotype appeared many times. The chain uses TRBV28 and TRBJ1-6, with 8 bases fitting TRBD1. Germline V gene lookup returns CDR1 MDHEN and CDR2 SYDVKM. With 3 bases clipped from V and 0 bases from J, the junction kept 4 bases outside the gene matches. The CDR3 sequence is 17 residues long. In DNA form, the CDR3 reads TGTGCCAGCAGTTTGGACAGGGCGAGCTCCTATAATTCACCCCTCCACTTT. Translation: CASSLDRASSYNSPLHF. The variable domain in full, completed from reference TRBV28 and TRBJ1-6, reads DVKVTQSSRYLVKRTGEKVFLECVQDMDHENMFWYRQDPGLGLRLIYFSYDVKMKEKGDIPEGYSVSREKKERFSLILESASTNQTSMYLCASSLDRASSYNSPLHFGNGTRLTVT.

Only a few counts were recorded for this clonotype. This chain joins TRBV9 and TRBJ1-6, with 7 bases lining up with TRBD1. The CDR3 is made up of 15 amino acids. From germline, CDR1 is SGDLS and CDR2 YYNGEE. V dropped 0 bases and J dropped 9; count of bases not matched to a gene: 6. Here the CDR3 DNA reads TGTGCCAGCAGCGTAGCCGACAGGGAAGGTTCACCCCTCCACTTT. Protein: CASSVADREGSPLHF. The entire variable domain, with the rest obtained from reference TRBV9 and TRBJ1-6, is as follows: DSGVTQTPKHLITATGQRVTLRCSPRSGDLSVYWYQQSLDQGLQFLIQYYNGEERAKGNILERFSAQQFPDLHSELNLSSLELGDSALYFCASSVADREGSPLHFGNGTRLTVT.

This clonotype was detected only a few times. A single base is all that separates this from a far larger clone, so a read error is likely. The CDR3: CASSSGLRETQHF. In nucleotides, the CDR3 is TGTGCCAGCAGCTCGGGGTTACGGGAGACCCAGCACTTC. V gene TRBV11-3 combines with J gene TRBJ2-5, with D perhaps TRBD2 (6 bases). Germline V CDR1 and CDR2: SGHNT, YENEEA. This CDR3 has 13 amino acids.

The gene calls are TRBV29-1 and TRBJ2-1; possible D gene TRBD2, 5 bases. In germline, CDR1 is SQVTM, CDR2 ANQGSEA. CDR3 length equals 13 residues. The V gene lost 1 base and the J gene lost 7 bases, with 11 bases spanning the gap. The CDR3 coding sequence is TGCAGCGTTGAAGCTTGGGAGACTAATGAGCAGTTCTTC. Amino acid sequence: CSVEAWETNEQFF.

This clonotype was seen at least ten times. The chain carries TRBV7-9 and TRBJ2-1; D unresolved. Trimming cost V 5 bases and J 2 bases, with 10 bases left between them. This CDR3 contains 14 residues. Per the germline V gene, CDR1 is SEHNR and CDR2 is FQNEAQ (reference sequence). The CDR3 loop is CASSQENPYNEQFF. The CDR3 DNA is TGTGCCAGCAGCCAAGAGAATCCCTACAATGAGCAGTTCTTC.

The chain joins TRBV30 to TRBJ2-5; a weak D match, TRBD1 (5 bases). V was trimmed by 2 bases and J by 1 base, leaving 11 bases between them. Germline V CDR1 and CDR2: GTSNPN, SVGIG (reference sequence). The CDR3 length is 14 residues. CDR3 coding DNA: TGTGCCTGGAGTACTCAGGGCCGCCAAGAGACCCAGTACTTC. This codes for CAWSTQGRQETQYF.

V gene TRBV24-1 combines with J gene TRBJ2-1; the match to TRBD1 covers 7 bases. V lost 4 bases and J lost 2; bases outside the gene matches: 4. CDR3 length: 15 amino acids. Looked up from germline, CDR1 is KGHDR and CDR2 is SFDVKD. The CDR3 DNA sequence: TGTGCCACCAGTGAATACGACAGGGCCTACAATGAGCAGTTCTTC. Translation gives CATSEYDRAYNEQFF.

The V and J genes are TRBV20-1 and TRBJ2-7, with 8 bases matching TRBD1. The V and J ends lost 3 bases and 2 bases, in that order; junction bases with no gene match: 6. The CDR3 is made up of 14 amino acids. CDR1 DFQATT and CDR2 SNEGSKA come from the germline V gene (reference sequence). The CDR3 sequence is CSASGTGTTYEQYF. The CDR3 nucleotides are TGCAGTGCTAGCGGGACAGGCACTACCTACGAGCAGTACTTC.

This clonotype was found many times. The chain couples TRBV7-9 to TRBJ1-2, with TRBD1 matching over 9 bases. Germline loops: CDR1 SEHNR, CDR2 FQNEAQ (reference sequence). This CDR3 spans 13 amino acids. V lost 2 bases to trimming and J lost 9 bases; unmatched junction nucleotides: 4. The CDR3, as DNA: TGTGCCAGCAGCTTAACAGGGGGCCGGAGCTACACCTTC. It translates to CASSLTGGRSYTF.

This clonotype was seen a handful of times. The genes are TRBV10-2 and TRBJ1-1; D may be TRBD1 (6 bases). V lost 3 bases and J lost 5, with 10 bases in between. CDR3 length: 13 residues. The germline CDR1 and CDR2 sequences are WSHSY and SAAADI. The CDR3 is CASSDGGRTEAFF. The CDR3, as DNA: TGCGCCAGCAGTGATGGGGGGCGTACTGAAGCTTTCTTT.

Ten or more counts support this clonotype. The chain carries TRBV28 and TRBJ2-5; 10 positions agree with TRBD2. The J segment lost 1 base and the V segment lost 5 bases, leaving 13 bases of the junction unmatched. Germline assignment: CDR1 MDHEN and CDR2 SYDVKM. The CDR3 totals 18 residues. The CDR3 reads CASSTNRGLAARQETQYF. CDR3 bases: TGTGCCAGCAGTACTAACCGCGGACTAGCGGCTCGCCAAGAGACCCAGTACTTC.

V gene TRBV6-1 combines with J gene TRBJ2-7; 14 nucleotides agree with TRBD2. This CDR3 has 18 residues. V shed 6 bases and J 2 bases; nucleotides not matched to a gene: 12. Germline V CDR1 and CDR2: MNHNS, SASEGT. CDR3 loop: CASSNTGTSGRLPYEQYF. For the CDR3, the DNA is TGTGCCAGCAGCAACACCGGGACTAGCGGGAGATTACCCTACGAGCAGTACTTC.

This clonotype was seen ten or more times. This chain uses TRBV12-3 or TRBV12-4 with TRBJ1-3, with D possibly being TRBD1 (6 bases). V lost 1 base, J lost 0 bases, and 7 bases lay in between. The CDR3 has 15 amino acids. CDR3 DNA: TGTGCCAGCAGTTTAGGGACAGCCTCTGGAAACACCATATATTTT. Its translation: CASSLGTASGNTIYF.

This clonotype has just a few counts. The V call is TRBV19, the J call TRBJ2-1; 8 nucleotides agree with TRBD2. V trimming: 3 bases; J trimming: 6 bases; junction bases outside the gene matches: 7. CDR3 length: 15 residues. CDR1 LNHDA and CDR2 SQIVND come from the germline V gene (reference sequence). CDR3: CASSIGTGGVNEQFF. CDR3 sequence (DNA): TGTGCCAGTAGTATCGGCACGGGAGGGGTCAATGAGCAGTTCTTC.

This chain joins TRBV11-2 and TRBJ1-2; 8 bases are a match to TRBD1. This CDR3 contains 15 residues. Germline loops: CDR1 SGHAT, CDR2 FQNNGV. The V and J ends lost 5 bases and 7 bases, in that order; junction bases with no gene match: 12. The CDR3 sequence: CASSPNPTGVSGYTF. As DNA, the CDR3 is TGTGCCAGCAGCCCGAACCCGACAGGGGTGTCTGGCTACACCTTC.

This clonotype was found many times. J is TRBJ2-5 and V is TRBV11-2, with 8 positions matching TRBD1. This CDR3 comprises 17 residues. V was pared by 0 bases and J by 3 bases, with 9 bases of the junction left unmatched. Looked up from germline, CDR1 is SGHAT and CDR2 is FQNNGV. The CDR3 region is CASSLDRGTGAEETQYF. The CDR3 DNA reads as TGTGCCAGCAGCTTAGATCGGGGGACAGGAGCTGAAGAGACCCAGTACTTC.

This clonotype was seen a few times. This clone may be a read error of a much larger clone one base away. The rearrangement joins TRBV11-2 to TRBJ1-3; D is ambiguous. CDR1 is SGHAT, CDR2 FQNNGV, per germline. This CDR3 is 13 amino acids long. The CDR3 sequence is CAWSSVSGNAIYF. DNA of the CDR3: TGTGCCTGGAGTTCAGTTTCTGGAAACGCCATATATTTT.

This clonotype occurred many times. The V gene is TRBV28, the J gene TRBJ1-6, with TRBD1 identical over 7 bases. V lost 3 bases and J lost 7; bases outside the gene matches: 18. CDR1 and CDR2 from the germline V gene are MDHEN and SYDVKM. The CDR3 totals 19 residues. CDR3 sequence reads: CASSFSVPGGIIWNSPLHF. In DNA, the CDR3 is TGTGCCAGCAGTTTCAGTGTTCCAGGGGGAATTATTTGGAATTCACCCCTCCACTTT. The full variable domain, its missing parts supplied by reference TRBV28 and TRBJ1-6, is DVKVTQSSRYLVKRTGEKVFLECVQDMDHENMFWYRQDPGLGLRLIYFSYDVKMKEKGDIPEGYSVSREKKERFSLILESASTNQTSMYLCASSFSVPGGIIWNSPLHFGNGTRLTVT.

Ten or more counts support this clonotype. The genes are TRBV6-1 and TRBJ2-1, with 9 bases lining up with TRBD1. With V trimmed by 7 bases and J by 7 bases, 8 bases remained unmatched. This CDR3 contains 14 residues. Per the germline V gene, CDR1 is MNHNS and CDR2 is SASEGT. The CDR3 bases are TGTGCCAGCAACGCGGGACAGGGAGGAAATGAGCAGTTCTTC. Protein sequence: CASNAGQGGNEQFF.

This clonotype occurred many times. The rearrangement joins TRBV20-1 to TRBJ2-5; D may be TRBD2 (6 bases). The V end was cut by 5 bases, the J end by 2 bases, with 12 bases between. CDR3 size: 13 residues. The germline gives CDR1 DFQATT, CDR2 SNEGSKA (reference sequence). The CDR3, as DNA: TGCAGTGCTGTTACTAGCAGACAAGAGACCCAGTACTTC. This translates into CSAVTSRQETQYF.

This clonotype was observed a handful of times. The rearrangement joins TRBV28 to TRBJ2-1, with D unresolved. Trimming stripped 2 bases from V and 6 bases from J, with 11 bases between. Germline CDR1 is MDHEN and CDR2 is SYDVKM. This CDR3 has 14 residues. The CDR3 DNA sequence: TGTGCCAGCAGTTTAGCCTATAGTTTCAATGAGCAGTTCTTC. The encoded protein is CASSLAYSFNEQFF.

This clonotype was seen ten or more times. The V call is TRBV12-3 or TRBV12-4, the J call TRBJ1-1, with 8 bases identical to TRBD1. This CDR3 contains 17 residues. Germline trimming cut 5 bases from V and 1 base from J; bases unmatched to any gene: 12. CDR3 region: CASSHDRGLGTNTEAFF. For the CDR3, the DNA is TGTGCCAGCAGTCACGACAGGGGTTTGGGTACGAACACTGAAGCTTTCTTT.

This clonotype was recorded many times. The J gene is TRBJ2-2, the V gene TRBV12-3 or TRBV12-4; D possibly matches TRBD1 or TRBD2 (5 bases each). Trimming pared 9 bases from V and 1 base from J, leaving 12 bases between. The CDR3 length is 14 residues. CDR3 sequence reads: CARFGTENTGELFF. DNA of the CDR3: TGTGCCAGATTTGGGACCGAGAACACCGGGGAGCTGTTTTTT.

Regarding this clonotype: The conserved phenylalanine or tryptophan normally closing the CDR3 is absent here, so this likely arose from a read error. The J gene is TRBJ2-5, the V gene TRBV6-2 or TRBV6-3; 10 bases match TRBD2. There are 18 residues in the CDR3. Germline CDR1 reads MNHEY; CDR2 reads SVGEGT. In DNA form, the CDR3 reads TGTGCCAGCAGCACTGGACTAGCGGCGGTAAATTTCGGAGAGACTCAGTACTTG. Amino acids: CASSTGLAAVNFGETQYL.

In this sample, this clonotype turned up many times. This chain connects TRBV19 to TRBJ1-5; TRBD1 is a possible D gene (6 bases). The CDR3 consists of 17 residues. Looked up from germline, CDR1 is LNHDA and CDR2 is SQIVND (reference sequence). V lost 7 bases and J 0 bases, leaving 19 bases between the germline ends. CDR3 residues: CASIFGGSRVSNQPQHF. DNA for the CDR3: TGTGCCAGTATTTTTGGGGGCTCCAGGGTTAGCAATCAGCCCCAGCATTTT.

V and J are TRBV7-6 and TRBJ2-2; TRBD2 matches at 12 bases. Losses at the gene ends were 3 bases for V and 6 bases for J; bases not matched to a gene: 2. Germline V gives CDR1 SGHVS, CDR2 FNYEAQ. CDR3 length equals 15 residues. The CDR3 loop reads CASSLTSGSAGELFF. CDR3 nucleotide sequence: TGTGCCAGCAGCTTGACTAGCGGGAGCGCCGGGGAGCTGTTTTTT.

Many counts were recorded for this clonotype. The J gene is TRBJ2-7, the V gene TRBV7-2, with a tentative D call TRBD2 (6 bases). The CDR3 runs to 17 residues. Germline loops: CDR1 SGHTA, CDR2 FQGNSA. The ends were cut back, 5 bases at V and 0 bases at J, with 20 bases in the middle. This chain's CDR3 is CASSTHLTGLRSYEQYF. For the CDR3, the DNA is TGTGCCAGCAGCACCCATCTTACGGGACTGCGCTCCTACGAGCAGTACTTC.

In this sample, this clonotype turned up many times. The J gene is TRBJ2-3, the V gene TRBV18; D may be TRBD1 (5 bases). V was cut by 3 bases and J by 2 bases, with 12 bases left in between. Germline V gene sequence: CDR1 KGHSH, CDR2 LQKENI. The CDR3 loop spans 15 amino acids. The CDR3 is CASSPGQGNTDTQYF. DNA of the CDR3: TGTGCCAGCTCACCCGGCCAGGGAAACACAGATACGCAGTATTTT.